This T cell receptor beta chain comes out of a study of cytomegalovirus exposure and HLA in healthy donors. Study-wide context: It was reported in a later analysis that the same platform had been used for the 120 or so validation repertoires as for the 550 to 750 first-cohort repertoires.

Assay: immunoSEQ multiplex PCR; the TCRdb copy retains only in-frame clones and omits some. The sample shows about 360,000 clones, roughly 90% of them seen only once. Whole-study results and caveats: It was 164 TCR beta chains that were listed as cytomegalovirus-associated. Clusters of TCRs from the first cohort tended to co-occur in the roughly 120 validation repertoires (as a later analysis found). The majority of TCR sequences were rare, yet some public TCRs appeared in many donors.

CDR3 size: 14 residues. The V end lost 3 bases, the J end lost 3 bases, and 9 bases lay between the germline ends. CDR1 is LNHDA, CDR2 SQIVND, per germline (reference sequence). This clone appeared once. Its antigen remains unknown. Sequenced: PBMCs. V and J are TRBV19 and TRBJ1-5; no definite D call. This sequence originates from a woman aged 18-29 years in good health and CMV-seronegative. The CDR3 DNA is TGTGCCAGTAGTATGTTTGGCATCAATCAGCCCCAGCATTTT. It yields the protein CASSMFGINQPQHF.